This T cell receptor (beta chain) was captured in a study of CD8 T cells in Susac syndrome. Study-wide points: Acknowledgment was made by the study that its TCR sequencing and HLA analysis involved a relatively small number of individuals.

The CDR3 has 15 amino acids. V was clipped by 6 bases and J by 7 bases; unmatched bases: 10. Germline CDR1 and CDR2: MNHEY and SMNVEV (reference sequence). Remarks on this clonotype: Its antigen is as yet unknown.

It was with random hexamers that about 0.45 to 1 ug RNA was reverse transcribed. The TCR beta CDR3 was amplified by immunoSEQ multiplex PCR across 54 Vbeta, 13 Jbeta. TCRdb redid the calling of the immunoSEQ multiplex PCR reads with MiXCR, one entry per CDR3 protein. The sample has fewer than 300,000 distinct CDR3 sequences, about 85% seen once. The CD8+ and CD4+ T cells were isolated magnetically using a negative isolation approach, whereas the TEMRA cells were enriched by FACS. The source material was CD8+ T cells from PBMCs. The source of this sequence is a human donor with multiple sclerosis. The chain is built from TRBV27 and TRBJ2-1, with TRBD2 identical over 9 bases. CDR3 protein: CASSLPLGLANEQFF. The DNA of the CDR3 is TGTGCCAGCAGCCTACCCCTAGGACTAGCGAATGAGCAGTTCTTC.